These 5 T cell receptor beta chains came from one sample sequenced in a study of cytomegalovirus exposure and HLA in healthy donors. Produced via immunoSEQ multiplex PCR; TCRdb's table is partial and in-frame only. The table lists about 72,000 clones, about 93% of them singletons. Material: PBMCs. The receptor set was obtained from a woman between 18 and 29 years old in good health and CMV-seropositive.

The V and J genes are TRBV19 and TRBJ2-7, with D possibly matching TRBD2 (5 bases). CDR3 length: 14 amino acids. Germline lookup yields CDR1 LNHDA and CDR2 SQIVND (reference sequence). The germline V and J ends were trimmed by 1 base and 3 bases, with 10 bases remaining between them. In nucleotides, the CDR3 is TGTGCCAGTAGTATAGGGGTGGCGGGCTACGAGCAGTACTTC. Translation gives CASSIGVAGYEQYF.

The chain joins TRBV5-4 to TRBJ2-7; 7 positions match TRBD2. J lost 2 bases, V lost 5 bases, and 13 bases had no gene match. The CDR3 consists of 16 residues. Germline CDR1 SGHNT, CDR2 YYREEE (reference sequence). The CDR3 is CASRWGGPNLAYEQYF. CDR3 DNA: TGTGCCAGCAGATGGGGAGGGCCGAACCTAGCCTACGAGCAGTACTTC.

The chain links TRBV30 to TRBJ1-1; maybe TRBD1 (6 bases). Between the trimmed V and J ends, which lost 2 bases and 10 bases, there was a span of 17 bases. The CDR3 is 13 amino acids. Germline V CDR1 and CDR2: GTSNPN, SVGIG (reference sequence). The DNA for the CDR3 is TGTGCCTGGAGTATTACAGGGTTTTTTGTAGCTTTCTTT. It yields the protein CAWSITGFFVAFF.

The chain carries TRBV19 and TRBJ1-4; 7 positions match TRBD1. This CDR3 is 14 amino acids long. Germline values: CDR1 LNHDA, CDR2 SQIVND (reference sequence). The junction had 7 bases not matched to a gene; V was cut back by 5 bases and J by 7 bases. CDR3 DNA: TGTGCCAGTAGTGCTCAGACAGGGAGTGAAAAACTGTTTTTT. Its protein product is CASSAQTGSEKLFF. The entire variable domain, with the rest obtained from reference TRBV19 and TRBJ1-4, is as follows: DGGITQSPKYLFRKEGQNVTLSCEQNLNHDAMYWYRQDPGQGLRLIYYSQIVNDFQKGDIAEGYSVSREKKESFPLTVTSAQKNPTAFYLCASSAQTGSEKLFFGSGTQLSVL.

The rearrangement joins TRBV7-2 to TRBJ1-2, with a possible D match to TRBD1 (5 bases). The CDR3 consists of 11 residues. V was clipped by 4 bases and J by 8 bases, with 8 bases between them. CDR1 SGHTA and CDR2 FQGNSA come from the germline V gene. CDR3 in DNA: TGTGCCAGCAGCTCAGGGTGGGGCTACACCTTC. This translates into CASSSGWGYTF.